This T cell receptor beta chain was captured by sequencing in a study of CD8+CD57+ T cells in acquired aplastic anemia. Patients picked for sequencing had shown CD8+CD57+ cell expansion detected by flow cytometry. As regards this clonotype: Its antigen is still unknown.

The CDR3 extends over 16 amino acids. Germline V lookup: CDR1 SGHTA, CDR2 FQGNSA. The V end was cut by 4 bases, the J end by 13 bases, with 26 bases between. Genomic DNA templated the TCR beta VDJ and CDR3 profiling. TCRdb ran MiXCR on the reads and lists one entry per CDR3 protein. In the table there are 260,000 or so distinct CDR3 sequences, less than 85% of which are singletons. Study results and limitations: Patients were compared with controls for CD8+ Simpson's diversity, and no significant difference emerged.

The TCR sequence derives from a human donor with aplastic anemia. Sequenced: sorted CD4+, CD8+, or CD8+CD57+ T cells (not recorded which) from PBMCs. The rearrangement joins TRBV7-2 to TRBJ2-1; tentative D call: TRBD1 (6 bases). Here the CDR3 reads CASSCQQGGNYGYQFF. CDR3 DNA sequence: TGTGCCAGCAGCTGTCAACAGGGCGGAAACTATGGCTACCAGTTCTTC.